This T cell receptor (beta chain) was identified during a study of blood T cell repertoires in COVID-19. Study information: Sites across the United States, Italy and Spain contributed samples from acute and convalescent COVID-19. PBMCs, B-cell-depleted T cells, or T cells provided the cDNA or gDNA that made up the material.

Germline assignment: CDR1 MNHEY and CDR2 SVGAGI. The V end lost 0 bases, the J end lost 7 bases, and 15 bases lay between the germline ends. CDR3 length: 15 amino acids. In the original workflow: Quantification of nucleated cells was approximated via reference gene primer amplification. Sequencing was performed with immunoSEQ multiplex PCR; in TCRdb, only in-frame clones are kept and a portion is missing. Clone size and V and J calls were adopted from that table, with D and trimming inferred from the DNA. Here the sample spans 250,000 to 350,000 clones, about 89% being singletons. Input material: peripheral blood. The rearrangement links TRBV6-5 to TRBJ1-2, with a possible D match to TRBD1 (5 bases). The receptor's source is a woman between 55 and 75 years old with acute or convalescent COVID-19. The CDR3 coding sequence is TGTGCCAGCAGTTACTCGGGGGGTCTGAGGACTGGCTACACCTTC. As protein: CASSYSGGLRTGYTF.